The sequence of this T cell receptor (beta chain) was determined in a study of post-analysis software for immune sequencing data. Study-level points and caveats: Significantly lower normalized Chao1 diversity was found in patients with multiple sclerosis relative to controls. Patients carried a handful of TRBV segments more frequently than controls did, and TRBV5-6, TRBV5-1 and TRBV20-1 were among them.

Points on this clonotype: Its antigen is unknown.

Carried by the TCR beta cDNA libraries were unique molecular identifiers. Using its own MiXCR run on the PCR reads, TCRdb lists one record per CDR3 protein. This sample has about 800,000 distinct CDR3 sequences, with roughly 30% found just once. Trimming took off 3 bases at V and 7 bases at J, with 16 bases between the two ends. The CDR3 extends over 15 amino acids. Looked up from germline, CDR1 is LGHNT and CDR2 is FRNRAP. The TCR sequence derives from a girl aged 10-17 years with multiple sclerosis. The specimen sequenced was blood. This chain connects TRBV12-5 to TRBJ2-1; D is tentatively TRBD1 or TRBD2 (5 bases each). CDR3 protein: CASGFEGDGLNEQFF. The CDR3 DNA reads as TGTGCTAGTGGTTTCGAAGGGGACGGGTTAAATGAGCAGTTCTTC.